The 19 T cell receptor beta chains reported below all come from one sample, sequenced in a study of PD-1 blockade in classical Hodgkin lymphoma. Time point noted: cycle 4 day 1 (C4D1), after about 6 weeks of nivolumab. Each of the patients experienced relapse following autologous stem cell transplantation, and their brentuximab vedotin exposure differed. Assay used: immunoSEQ multiplex PCR; TCRdb lists only in-frame clones, some missing. Of approximately 61,000 clones in the sample, roughly nine tenths are singletons; the top ten hold approximately 8.4%. The specimen comprised peripheral blood mononuclear cells (PBMCs), sampled before the fourth cycle of nivolumab. The source is a human donor with classical Hodgkin lymphoma.

The chain uses TRBV5-1 and TRBJ2-7; D unresolved. This CDR3 comprises 14 residues. With 0 bases removed from V and 6 bases from J, the gap between germline ends came to 13 bases. Per the germline V gene, CDR1 is SGHRS and CDR2 is YFSETQ. CDR3 residues: CASSLGPPSAEQYF. In nucleotides, the CDR3 is TGCGCCAGCAGCTTGGGACCCCCCAGCGCCGAGCAGTACTTC.

V and J are TRBV6-5 and TRBJ1-1; TRBD1 aligns across 8 bases. V lost 6 bases to trimming and J lost 8 bases; unmatched junction nucleotides: 5. Germline V gives CDR1 MNHEY, CDR2 SVGAGI. The CDR3 is 12 residues long. The DNA for the CDR3 is TGTGCCAGCAGCCGGGACAGGCCGGAAGCTTTCTTT. Its translation is CASSRDRPEAFF.

In DNA form, the CDR3 reads TGTGCCAGCAGAAAGACAGGGTATGGCTACACCTTC. Protein sequence: CASRKTGYGYTF. This chain connects TRBV6-6 to TRBJ1-2; 7 bases agree with TRBD1. V gave up 6 bases and J gave up 5 bases; unmatched junction bases: 3. Germline loops: CDR1 MNHNY, CDR2 SVGAGI (reference sequence). This CDR3 comprises 12 residues.

The J gene is TRBJ2-7, the V gene TRBV5-1, with D uncertain. From germline, CDR1 is SGHRS and CDR2 YFSETQ. Between the trimmed V and J ends, which lost 4 bases and 0 bases, there was a span of 14 bases. This CDR3 comprises 15 residues. The CDR3: CASSVEGLSSYEQYF. In DNA, the CDR3 is TGCGCCAGCAGCGTGGAAGGATTGAGCTCCTACGAGCAGTACTTC. Full variable domain (remainder filled in from reference TRBV5-1 and TRBJ2-7): KAGVTQTPRYLIKTRGQQVTLSCSPISGHRSVSWYQQTPGQGLQFLFEYFSETQRNKGNFPGRFSGRQFSNSRSEMNVSTLELGDSALYLCASSVEGLSSYEQYFGPGTRLTVT.

To note about this clone: Other nucleotide sequences in the sample specify the same CDR3. V gene TRBV19 combines with J gene TRBJ1-5, with TRBD1 matching over 8 bases. CDR1 LNHDA and CDR2 SQIVND come from the germline V gene (reference sequence). The CDR3 sequence is 13 residues long. V lost 7 bases to trimming and J lost 6 bases; unmatched junction nucleotides: 5. In DNA form, the CDR3 reads TGTGCCAGTACCGGACAGGGAGGTCAGCCCCAGCATTTT. Translated, it gives CASTGQGGQPQHF.

This chain uses TRBV6-5 with TRBJ2-2; D is ambiguous. The ends were cut back, 6 bases at V and 5 bases at J, with 16 bases in the middle. Germline V gene lookup returns CDR1 MNHEY and CDR2 SVGAGI. The CDR3 loop spans 15 amino acids. CDR3: CASRSPVGSTGELFF. In nucleotides, the CDR3 is TGTGCCAGCAGATCCCCCGTGGGGTCGACCGGGGAGCTGTTTTTT.

A note on this clone: The sample has other DNA sequences that encode this CDR3 too. The chain links TRBV5-1 to TRBJ1-1, with 10 bases identical to TRBD1. Trimming took 2 bases from V and 5 from J; bases not matched to a gene: 3. This CDR3 region has 14 residues. Germline values: CDR1 SGHRS, CDR2 YFSETQ. The CDR3 reads CASSLDRGRTEAFF. In DNA form, the CDR3 reads TGCGCCAGCAGCTTAGACAGGGGGCGGACTGAAGCTTTCTTT.

The chain combines TRBV19 with TRBJ2-7; unclear D gene. This CDR3 has 14 residues. Trimming took off 3 bases at V and 0 bases at J, with 9 bases between the two ends. From germline, CDR1 is LNHDA and CDR2 SQIVND (reference sequence). CDR3: CASSIQPGSYEQYF. CDR3 coding DNA: TGTGCCAGTAGTATCCAACCAGGCTCCTACGAGCAGTACTTC.

The chain recombines TRBV5-6 with TRBJ1-1; D perhaps matches TRBD1 (6 bases). The V end was cut by 4 bases, the J end by 7 bases, with 17 bases between. The CDR3 has 14 amino acids. Germline V CDR1 and CDR2: SGHDT, YYEEEE. The CDR3 region has the DNA TGTGCCAGCAGCATACAGGGTCCGGGTGGTGAAGCTTTCTTT. Translating gives CASSIQGPGGEAFF.

The chain recombines TRBV5-1 with TRBJ1-1; 7 nucleotides agree with TRBD1. The germline V gene has CDR1 SGHRS and CDR2 YFSETQ. The CDR3 has 14 residues. The V and J ends lost 5 bases and 0 bases, in that order; junction bases with no gene match: 4. DNA of the CDR3: TGCGCCAGCAGGAAGGGGGCCGTGAACACTGAAGCTTTCTTT. Its protein is CASRKGAVNTEAFF.

Within the sample, this clone is medium-sized. The chain has TRBV6-5 and TRBJ1-4; D is unclear. Trimming pared 6 bases from V and 3 bases from J, leaving 14 bases between. The germline gives CDR1 MNHEY, CDR2 SVGAGI. The CDR3 extends over 15 amino acids. This CDR3 is CASSPQISANEKLFF. The DNA for the CDR3 is TGTGCCAGCAGCCCACAGATATCCGCTAATGAAAAACTGTTTTTT.

CDR3 sequence reads: CASSLASGQETQYF. For the CDR3, the DNA is TGCGCCAGCAGCTTGGCCTCAGGCCAAGAGACCCAGTACTTC. The rearrangement joins TRBV5-1 to TRBJ2-5; D is undetermined. Germline CDR1 is SGHRS and CDR2 is YFSETQ. The V end was cut by 0 bases, the J end by 1 base, with 7 bases between. The CDR3 totals 14 residues. The entire variable domain, with the rest obtained from reference TRBV5-1 and TRBJ2-5, is as follows: KAGVTQTPRYLIKTRGQQVTLSCSPISGHRSVSWYQQTPGQGLQFLFEYFSETQRNKGNFPGRFSGRQFSNSRSEMNVSTLELGDSALYLCASSLASGQETQYFGPGTRLLVL.

The J gene is TRBJ2-5, the V gene TRBV5-1; 12 bases agree with TRBD2. Germline CDR1 SGHRS, CDR2 YFSETQ. The CDR3 consists of 17 residues. Trimming at V came to 0 bases and at J to 4 bases, leaving 7 bases not matched to a gene. The CDR3 sequence: CASSLGSSGGARETQYF. For the CDR3, the DNA is TGCGCCAGCAGCTTGGGGTCTAGCGGGGGGGCCAGAGAGACCCAGTACTTC.

CDR3 in amino acids: CATRGVGEKLFF. The CDR3 DNA is TGTGCCACGCGGGGGGTGGGAGAAAAACTGTTTTTT. V gene TRBV6-5 combines with J gene TRBJ1-4; TRBD1 might be the D (5 bases). Trimming left V 10 bases short and J 8 bases short, with 14 bases between. Germline assignment: CDR1 MNHEY and CDR2 SVGAGI. The CDR3 consists of 12 residues.

This chain joins TRBV4-1 and TRBJ2-7; 8 positions match TRBD2. Looked up from germline, CDR1 is MGHRA and CDR2 is YSYEKL. Trimming at V came to 4 bases and at J to 2 bases, leaving 7 bases not matched to a gene. The CDR3 covers 15 residues. The CDR3 sequence is CASSRTGGQAYEQYF. The CDR3 bases are TGCGCCAGCAGCCGAACGGGGGGGCAAGCCTACGAGCAGTACTTC.

The chain has TRBV5-1 and TRBJ2-7, with D tentatively TRBD1 (5 bases). Trimming shortened V by 4 bases and J by 4 bases, and 15 bases separated the two germline ends. Germline V gives CDR1 SGHRS, CDR2 YFSETQ. The CDR3 is 14 residues long. This CDR3 reads CASSPIQGSYEQYF. The CDR3 bases are TGCGCCAGCAGCCCCATCCAGGGCTCTTACGAGCAGTACTTC.

The rearrangement uses TRBV5-1 and TRBJ1-2, with D possibly TRBD1 on 5 matching bases. This CDR3 is built from 13 residues. The V gene's germline CDR1 is SGHRS and CDR2 YFSETQ. Deletions cut 4 bases from V and 10 bases from J, with 17 bases between. CDR3 in DNA: TGCGCCAGCAGCGATTCCGGGACCAGAGACTACACCTTC. Protein: CASSDSGTRDYTF. The complete variable domain, with remaining parts taken from reference TRBV5-1 and TRBJ1-2, reads KAGVTQTPRYLIKTRGQQVTLSCSPISGHRSVSWYQQTPGQGLQFLFEYFSETQRNKGNFPGRFSGRQFSNSRSEMNVSTLELGDSALYLCASSDSGTRDYTFGSGTRLTVV.

The chain joins TRBV7-8 to TRBJ2-3, with 12 nucleotides matching TRBD2. The CDR3 sequence is 16 residues long. Unmatched junction bases numbered 4, after V lost 1 base and J lost 5 bases. In germline, CDR1 is SGHVS, CDR2 FQNEAQ. CDR3 amino acids: CASSLVASGGVDTQYF. As DNA, the CDR3 is TGTGCCAGCAGCTTAGTCGCTAGCGGGGGGGTAGATACGCAGTATTTT.

The chain recombines TRBV7-2 with TRBJ2-7; 7 bases map to TRBD1. J was trimmed by 3 bases and V by 2 bases; bases with no gene match: 10. Germline V gene lookup returns CDR1 SGHTA and CDR2 FQGNSA. The CDR3 has 16 residues. Here the CDR3 reads CASSLSAGGFLYEQYF. Written as DNA, the CDR3 is TGTGCCAGCAGCTTAAGCGCAGGGGGTTTTCTCTACGAGCAGTACTTC.